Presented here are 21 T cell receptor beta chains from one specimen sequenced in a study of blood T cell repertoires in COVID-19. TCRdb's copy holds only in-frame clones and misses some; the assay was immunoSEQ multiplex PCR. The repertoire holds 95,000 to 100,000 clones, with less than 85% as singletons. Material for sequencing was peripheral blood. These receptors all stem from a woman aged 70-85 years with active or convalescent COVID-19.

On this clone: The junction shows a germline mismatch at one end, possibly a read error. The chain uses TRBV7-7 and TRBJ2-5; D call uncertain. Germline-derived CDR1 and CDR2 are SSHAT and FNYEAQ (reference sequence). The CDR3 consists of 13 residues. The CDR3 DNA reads TGTGCTAGCAGTAAAGGCGTAGCAGAGACCCAGTACTTC. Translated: CASSKGVAETQYF.

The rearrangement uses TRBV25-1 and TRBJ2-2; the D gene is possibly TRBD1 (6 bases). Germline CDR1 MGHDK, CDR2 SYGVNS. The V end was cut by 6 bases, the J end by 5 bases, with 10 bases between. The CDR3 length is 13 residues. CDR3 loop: CASRRDNTGELFF. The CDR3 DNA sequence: TGTGCCAGCAGACGGGACAATACCGGGGAGCTGTTTTTT.

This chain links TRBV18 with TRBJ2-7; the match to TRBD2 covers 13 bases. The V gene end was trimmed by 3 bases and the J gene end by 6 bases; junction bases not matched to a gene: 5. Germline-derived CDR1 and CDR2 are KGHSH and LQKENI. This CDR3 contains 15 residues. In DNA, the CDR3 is TGTGCCAGCTCACCGGGACTAGCGGGATTCGGCGAGCAGTACTTC. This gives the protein CASSPGLAGFGEQYF.

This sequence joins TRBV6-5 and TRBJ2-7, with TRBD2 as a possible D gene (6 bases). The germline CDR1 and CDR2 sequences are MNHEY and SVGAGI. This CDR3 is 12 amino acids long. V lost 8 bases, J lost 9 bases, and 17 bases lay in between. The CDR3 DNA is TGTGCCAGCCGGGAGCCTCTAGGGGCGCAGTACTTC. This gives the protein CASREPLGAQYF.

CDR3 loop: CARSLEAGRETQYF. The CDR3 DNA reads TGTGCCAGAAGCTTGGAGGCAGGGAGGGAGACCCAGTACTTC. V and J are TRBV5-3 and TRBJ2-5; the D gene is possibly TRBD2 (6 bases). TRBV5-3 is an ORF for which the function is uncertain. V lost 0 bases and J 5 bases, leaving 11 bases between the germline ends. The CDR3 is 14 amino acids.

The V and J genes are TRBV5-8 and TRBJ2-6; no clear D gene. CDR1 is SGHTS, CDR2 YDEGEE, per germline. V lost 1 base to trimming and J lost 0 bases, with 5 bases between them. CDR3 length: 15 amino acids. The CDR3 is CASSLRSSGANVLTF. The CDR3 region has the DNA TGTGCCAGCAGCTTGAGGAGCTCTGGGGCCAACGTCCTGACTTTC. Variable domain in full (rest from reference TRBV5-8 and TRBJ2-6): EAGVTQSPTHLIKTRGQQATLRCSPISGHTSVYWYQQALGLGLQFLLWYDEGEERNRGNFPPRFSGRQFPNYSSELNVNALELEDSALYLCASSLRSSGANVLTFGAGSRLTVL.

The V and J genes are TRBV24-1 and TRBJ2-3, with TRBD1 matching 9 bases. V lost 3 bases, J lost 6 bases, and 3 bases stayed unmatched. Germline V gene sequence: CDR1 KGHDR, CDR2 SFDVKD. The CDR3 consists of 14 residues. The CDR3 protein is CATSDPTGGDTQYF. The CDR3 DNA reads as TGTGCCACCAGTGATCCGACAGGGGGGGATACGCAGTATTTT.

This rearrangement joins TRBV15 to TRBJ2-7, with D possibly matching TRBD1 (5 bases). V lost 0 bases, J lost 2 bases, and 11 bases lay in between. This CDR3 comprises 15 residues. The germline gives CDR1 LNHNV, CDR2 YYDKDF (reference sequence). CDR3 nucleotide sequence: TGTGCCACCAGCAGAGACAGGGCCACTCCCTACGAGCAGTACTTC. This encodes CATSRDRATPYEQYF.

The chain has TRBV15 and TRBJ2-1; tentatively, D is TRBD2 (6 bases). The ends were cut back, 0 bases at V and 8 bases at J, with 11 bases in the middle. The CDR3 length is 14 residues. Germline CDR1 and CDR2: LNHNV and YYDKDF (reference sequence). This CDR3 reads CATSREETRYEQFF. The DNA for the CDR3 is TGTGCCACCAGCAGAGAGGAGACTAGATATGAGCAGTTCTTC.

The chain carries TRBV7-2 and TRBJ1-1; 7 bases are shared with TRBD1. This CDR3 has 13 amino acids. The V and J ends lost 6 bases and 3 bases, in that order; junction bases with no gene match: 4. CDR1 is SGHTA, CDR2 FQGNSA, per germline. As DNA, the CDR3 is TGTGCCAGCAGGACAGGGTGGGACACTGAAGCTTTCTTT. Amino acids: CASRTGWDTEAFF.

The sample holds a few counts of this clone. In DNA, the CDR3 is TGTGCCAGCAGCCCCCGTACCTCCTACCCCCACAATGAGCAGTTCTTC. It specifies CASSPRTSYPHNEQFF. The V call is TRBV7-6, the J call TRBJ2-1; D gene unclear. V lost 5 bases and J lost 5, with 19 bases in between. This CDR3 is built from 16 residues. CDR1 SGHVS and CDR2 FNYEAQ come from the germline V gene.

The CDR3 loop is CATKGTGGSYGYTF. CDR3 nucleotide sequence: TGTGCCACCAAGGGGACAGGGGGCAGCTATGGCTACACCTTC. The chain uses TRBV2 and TRBJ1-2; 12 bases are shared with TRBD1. V lost 10 bases to trimming and J lost 4 bases; unmatched junction nucleotides: 7. The CDR3 length is 14 residues. Germline V gene data show CDR1 as SNHLY and CDR2 as FYNNEI.

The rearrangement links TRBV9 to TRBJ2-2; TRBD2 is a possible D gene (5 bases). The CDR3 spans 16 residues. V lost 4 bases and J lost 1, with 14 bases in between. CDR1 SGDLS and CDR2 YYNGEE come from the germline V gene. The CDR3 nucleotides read TGTGCCAGCAGCCTACATGCCGGGGAGAACACCGGGGAGCTGTTTTTT. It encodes CASSLHAGENTGELFF.

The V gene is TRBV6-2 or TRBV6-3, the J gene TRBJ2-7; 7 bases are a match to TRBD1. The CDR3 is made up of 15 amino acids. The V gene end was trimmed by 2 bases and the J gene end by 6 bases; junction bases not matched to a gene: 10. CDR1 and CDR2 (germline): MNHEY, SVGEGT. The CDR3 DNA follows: TGTGCCAGCAGTTACACGACAGGGATCCGAAGCGAGCAGTACTTC. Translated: CASSYTTGIRSEQYF.

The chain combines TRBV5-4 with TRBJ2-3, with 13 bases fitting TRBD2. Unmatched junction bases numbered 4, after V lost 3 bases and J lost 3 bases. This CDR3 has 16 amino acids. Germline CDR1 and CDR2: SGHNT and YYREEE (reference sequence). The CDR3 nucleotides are TGTGCCAGCAGCTCCAAGGGACTAGCGGGGACAGATACGCAGTATTTT. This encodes CASSSKGLAGTDTQYF.

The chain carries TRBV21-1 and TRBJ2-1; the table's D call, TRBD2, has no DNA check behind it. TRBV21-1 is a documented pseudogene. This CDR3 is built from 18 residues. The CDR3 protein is CASSKGPAGGYSYNEQFF. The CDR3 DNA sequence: TGTGCCAGCAGCAAAGGTCCAGCGGGGGGGTACTCCTACAATGAGCAGTTCTTC.

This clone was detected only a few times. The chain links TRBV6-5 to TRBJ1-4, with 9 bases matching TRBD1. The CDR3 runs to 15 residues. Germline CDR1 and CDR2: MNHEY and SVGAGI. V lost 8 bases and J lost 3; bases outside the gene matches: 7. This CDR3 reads CASRDREIANEKLFF. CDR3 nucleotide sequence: TGTGCCAGCCGGGACAGGGAGATCGCTAATGAAAAACTGTTTTTT.

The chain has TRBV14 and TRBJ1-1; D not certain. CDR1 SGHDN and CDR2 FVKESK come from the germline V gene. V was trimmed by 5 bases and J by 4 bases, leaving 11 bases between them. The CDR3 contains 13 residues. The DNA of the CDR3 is TGTGCCAGCAGCTCGCGAGGGTTCACTGAAGCTTTCTTT. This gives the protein CASSSRGFTEAFF.

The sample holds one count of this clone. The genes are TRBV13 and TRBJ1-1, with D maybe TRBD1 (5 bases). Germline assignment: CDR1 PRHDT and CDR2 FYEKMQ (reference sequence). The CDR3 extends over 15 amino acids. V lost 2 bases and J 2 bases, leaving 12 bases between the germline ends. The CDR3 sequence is CASSLRGQSNTEAFF. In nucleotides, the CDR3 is TGTGCCAGCAGCTTAAGGGGCCAGAGTAACACTGAAGCTTTCTTT.

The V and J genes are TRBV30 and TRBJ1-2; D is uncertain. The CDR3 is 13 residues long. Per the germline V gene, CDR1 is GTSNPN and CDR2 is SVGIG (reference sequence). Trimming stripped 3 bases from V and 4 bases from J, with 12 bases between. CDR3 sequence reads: CAWRGDTPYGYTF. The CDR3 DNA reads TGTGCCTGGAGGGGAGACACCCCCTATGGCTACACCTTC.

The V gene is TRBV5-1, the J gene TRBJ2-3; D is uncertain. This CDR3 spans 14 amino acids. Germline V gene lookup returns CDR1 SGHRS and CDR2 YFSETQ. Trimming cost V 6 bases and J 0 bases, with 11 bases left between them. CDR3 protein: CASTSWPSTDTQYF. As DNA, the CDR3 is TGCGCCAGCACTTCATGGCCTAGCACAGATACGCAGTATTTT.